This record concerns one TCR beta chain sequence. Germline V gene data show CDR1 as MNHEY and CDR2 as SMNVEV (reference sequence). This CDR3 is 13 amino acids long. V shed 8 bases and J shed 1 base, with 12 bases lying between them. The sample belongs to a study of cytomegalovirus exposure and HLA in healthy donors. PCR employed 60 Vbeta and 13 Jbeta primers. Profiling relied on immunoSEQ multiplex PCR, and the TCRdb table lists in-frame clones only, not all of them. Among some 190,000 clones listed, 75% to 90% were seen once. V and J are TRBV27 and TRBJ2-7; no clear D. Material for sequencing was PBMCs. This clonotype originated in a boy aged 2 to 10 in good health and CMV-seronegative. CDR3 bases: TGTGCCAGCTCCTCTAGTCCGTCCTACGAGCAGTACTTC. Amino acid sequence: CASSSSPSYEQYF.